This T cell receptor beta chain was profiled in a study of CD8 T cells in Susac syndrome. Random hexamers were used to reverse transcribe 0.5 to 1 ug of RNA. Each CDR3 protein gets one entry after TCRdb re-called the immunoSEQ multiplex PCR reads with MiXCR. The data contain about 120,000 distinct CDR3 sequences, more than 90% of them singletons. Sequencing was carried out using CD8+ T cells from PBMCs. This receptor was taken from a human donor with Susac syndrome.

CDR3 loop: CASSQRGGKDLPQETQYF. CDR3 sequence (DNA): TGTGCCAGCAGCCAACGAGGCGGGAAGGATTTACCTCAAGAGACCCAGTACTTC. V and J are TRBV5-5 and TRBJ2-5, with D possibly being TRBD2 (6 bases). This CDR3 has 18 residues. The germline V and J ends were trimmed by 4 bases and 2 bases, with 24 bases remaining between them. The germline V gene has CDR1 SGHKS and CDR2 YYEKEE (reference sequence).